This T cell receptor beta chain appears in the sequencing data of a study of control samples from healthy donors and cancer patients. TCRdb's table, derived via immunoSEQ multiplex PCR, lists solely in-frame clones and lacks some. This repertoire shows under 450,000 clones, around nine tenths found once; its top ten account for around 6.4%. Germline V lookup: CDR1 SQVTM, CDR2 ANQGSEA. The trim removed 7 bases at V and 5 bases at J, leaving 4 bases unmatched. The CDR3 is made up of 12 amino acids. The sequenced sample was PBMCs. The chain is built from TRBV29-1 and TRBJ2-4; 8 nucleotides agree with TRBD1. The TCR comes from a man aged 35-49 years with head and neck cancer. CDR3 sequence (DNA): TGCAGCGGGTTGGGACAGGAAAACATTCAGTACTTC. Its protein product is CSGLGQENIQYF.